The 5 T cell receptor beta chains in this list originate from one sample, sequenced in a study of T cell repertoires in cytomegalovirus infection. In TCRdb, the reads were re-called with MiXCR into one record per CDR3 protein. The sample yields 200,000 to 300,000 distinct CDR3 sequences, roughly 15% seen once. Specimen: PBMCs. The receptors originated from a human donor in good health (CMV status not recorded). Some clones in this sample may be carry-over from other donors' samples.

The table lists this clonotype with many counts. CDR3 region: CASEGFYEQYF. CDR3 nucleotide sequence: TGTGCCAGCGAAGGTTTCTACGAGCAGTACTTC. The chain combines TRBV6-1 with TRBJ2-7; unclear D gene. Germline V gene data show CDR1 as MNHNS and CDR2 as SASEGT. The CDR3 is made up of 11 amino acids. Trimming stripped 8 bases from V and 3 bases from J, with 8 bases between.

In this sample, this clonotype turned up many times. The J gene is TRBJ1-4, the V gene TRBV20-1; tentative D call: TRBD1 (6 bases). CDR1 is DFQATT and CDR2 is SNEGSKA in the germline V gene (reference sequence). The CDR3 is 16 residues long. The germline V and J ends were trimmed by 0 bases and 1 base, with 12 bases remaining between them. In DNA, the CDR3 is TGCAGTGCTAGAGATCCGCAGGGGCTAACTAATGAAAAACTGTTTTTT. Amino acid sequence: CSARDPQGLTNEKLFF.

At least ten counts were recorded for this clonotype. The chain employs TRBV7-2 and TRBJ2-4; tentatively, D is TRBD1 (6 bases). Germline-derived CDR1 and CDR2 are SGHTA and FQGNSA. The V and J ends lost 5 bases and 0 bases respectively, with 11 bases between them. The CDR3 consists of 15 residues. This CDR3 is CASSRDNLAKNIQYF. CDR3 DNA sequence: TGTGCCAGCAGCCGGGACAACTTAGCCAAAAACATTCAGTACTTC.

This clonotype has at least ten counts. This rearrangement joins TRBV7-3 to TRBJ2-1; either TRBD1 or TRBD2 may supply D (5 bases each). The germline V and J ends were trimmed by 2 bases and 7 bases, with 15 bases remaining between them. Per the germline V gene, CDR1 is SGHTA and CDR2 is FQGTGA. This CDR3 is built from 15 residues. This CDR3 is CASSLLGTLGNEQFF. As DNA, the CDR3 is TGTGCCAGCAGCTTATTGGGGACCCTAGGGAATGAGCAGTTCTTC.

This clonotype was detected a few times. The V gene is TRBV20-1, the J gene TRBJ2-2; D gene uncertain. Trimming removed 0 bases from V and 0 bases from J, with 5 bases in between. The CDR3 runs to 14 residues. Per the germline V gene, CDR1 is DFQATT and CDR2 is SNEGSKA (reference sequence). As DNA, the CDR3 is TGCAGTGCTAGAGAGACCTCGAACACCGGGGAGCTGTTTTTT. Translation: CSARETSNTGELFF.